This entry is about one TCR beta chain. Through Arm-PCR of CDR3 regions and iRepertoire HTBI primers, TCR beta libraries were built. TCRdb re-called the multiplex PCR reads through MiXCR, storing one row per CDR3 protein. This table holds about 470,000 distinct CDR3 sequences, around a fifth found once. This record belongs to a study of regulatory T cells in long-lasting Graves disease. Study details: The definition of persistent Graves' disease was over 5 years of antithyroid drugs with positive TSH receptor antibodies.

Time point noted: persistent/refractory GD, antithyroid drugs over 5 years with positive TRAb. The TCR library used RNA extracted from PBMCs. Blood from the periphery, approximately 9 milliliters in all, was drawn into EDTA tubes. The CDR3 runs to 13 residues. Trimming took 5 bases from V and 11 from J, leaving 18 bases between them. The chain is built from TRBV12-3 or TRBV12-4 and TRBJ1-2; D uncertain. Sequenced material: peripheral blood mononuclear cells (PBMCs), taken when the disease was refractory, from a patient treated with antithyroid drugs. This sequence originates from a female donor with Graves disease. The CDR3 loop is CASSPHRRVVYTF. CDR3 nucleotide sequence: TGTGCCAGCAGTCCCCACCGGAGGGTTGTTTACACCTTC.